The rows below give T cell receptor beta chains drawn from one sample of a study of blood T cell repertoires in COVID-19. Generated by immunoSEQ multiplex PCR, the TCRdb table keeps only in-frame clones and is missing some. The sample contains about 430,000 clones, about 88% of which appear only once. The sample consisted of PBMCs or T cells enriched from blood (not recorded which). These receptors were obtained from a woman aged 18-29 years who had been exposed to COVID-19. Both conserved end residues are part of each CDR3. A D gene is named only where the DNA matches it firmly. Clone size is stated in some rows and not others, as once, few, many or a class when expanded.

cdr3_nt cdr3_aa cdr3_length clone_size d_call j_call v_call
TGTGCCAGCAGCCGTAGCGGGGTCCGCGAGACCCAGTACTTC CASSRSGVRETQYF 14 - TRBD2 TRBJ2-5 TRBV3-1/TRBV3-2
TGTGCCAGCAGTGAGCCCGGGACAGGGATATACGAGCAGTACTTC CASSEPGTGIYEQYF 15 once TRBD1 TRBJ2-7 TRBV2
TGTGCCACGCGGCAGGGGACCGGGGAGCTGTTTTTT CATRQGTGELFF 12 - - TRBJ2-2 TRBV24-1
TGTGCCAGCAGCTGGGGAGGGGTCGAGCAGTACTTC CASSWGGVEQYF 12 - TRBD2 TRBJ2-7 TRBV11-2
TGTGCCAGCAGGCGACAGGGCCCTAATGAAAAACTGTTTTTT CASRRQGPNEKLFF 14 few TRBD1 TRBJ1-4 TRBV7-9
TGTGCCAGCGCCTGGGGAGGGACAGGGAATGAAAAACTGTTTTTT CASAWGGTGNEKLFF 15 - TRBD1 TRBJ1-4 TRBV28
TGTGCCAGCAGTTTCGGGAAGAGCGAGCAGTACTTC CASSFGKSEQYF 12 - - TRBJ2-7 TRBV2
TGTGCCAGTAGAAGACTAGCGGGCAGCTCCTACGAGCAGTACTTC CASRRLAGSSYEQYF 15 - TRBD2 TRBJ2-7 TRBV19
TGTGCCACAGAATCGACTAGTTCCAGTGTGGTAGATACGCAGTATTTT CATESTSSSVVDTQYF 16 - - TRBJ2-3 TRBV7-9
TGTGCCAGCAGTATAACCGGGGTCCCGGACGAGCAGTACTTC CASSITGVPDEQYF 14 - - TRBJ2-7 TRBV6-5
TGTGCCAGCTCACCACCGAGAAGGGGGCTAGGGGATGACACTGAAGCTTTCTTT CASSPPRRGLGDDTEAFF 18 few TRBD1 TRBJ1-1 TRBV18
TGTGCCACCAGTGATTTGGGGACAGGGAAAGGAGATACGCAGTATTTT CATSDLGTGKGDTQYF 16 once TRBD1 TRBJ2-3 TRBV24-1
TGTGCCACGGAGAGGTTTCATGAGCAGTTCTTC CATERFHEQFF 11 - - TRBJ2-1 TRBV6-5
TGTGCCAGCAGCGGTGATGCGGGGCGCGAGAATGAGCAGTTCTTC CASSGDAGRENEQFF 15 - - TRBJ2-1 TRBV9
TGTGCCAGCAGTCGGACTAGCGGGTCCTCCTACGAGCAGTACTTC CASSRTSGSSYEQYF 15 many TRBD2 TRBJ2-7 TRBV6-5
TGCAAAGTTAGGGGGTCGGGTGGCTACACCTTC CKVRGSGGYTF 11 - - TRBJ1-2 TRBV29-1
TGTGCCAGCAGCTTAGTAGGCACTAGCGGGAGCGGTGAGCAGTTCTTC CASSLVGTSGSGEQFF 16 - TRBD2 TRBJ2-1 TRBV7-2
TGTGCCAGTAGTCTCGACAGTAAACCCTATGGCTACACCTTC CASSLDSKPYGYTF 14 few - TRBJ1-2 TRBV19
TGTGCTAGTGGGCGGGTTAATGAGCAGTTCTTC CASGRVNEQFF 11 - - TRBJ2-1 TRBV12-5
TGTGCCAGCAGTGATCAGGGGGTCGTTGTCAACGAGCAGTACTTC CASSDQGVVVNEQYF 15 - TRBD1 TRBJ2-7 TRBV6-1
TGTGCCAGCAGCGCAACAGGGGTAGTAAATGAAAAACTGTTTTTT CASSATGVVNEKLFF 15 once TRBD1 TRBJ1-4 TRBV9
TGTGCCAGCAGGAGTCAACCCAGCGGGGACCTTGACGATGAGCAGTTCTTC CASRSQPSGDLDDEQFF 17 - TRBD2 TRBJ2-1 TRBV28
TGTGCCAGCTCACCAGACTTGAACACTGAAGCTTTCTTT CASSPDLNTEAFF 13 - - TRBJ1-1 TRBV18
TGCAGCGTTGAAGAGTGGACCGGGACAGGAGATGGCTACACCTTC CSVEEWTGTGDGYTF 15 few TRBD1 TRBJ1-2 TRBV29-1
TGTGCCAGCAGCCAAGATCTGACTAGCGGGATGAACAATGAGCAGTTCTTC CASSQDLTSGMNNEQFF 17 - TRBD2 TRBJ2-1 TRBV3-1/TRBV3-2
TGTGCCAGCAGCTTAAATCGGGGACACACAGATACGCAGTATTTT CASSLNRGHTDTQYF 15 - - TRBJ2-3 TRBV7-2
TGTGCCATCAGAGGACAGGGTCCCTACGAGCAGTACTTC CAIRGQGPYEQYF 13 - TRBD1 TRBJ2-7 TRBV10-3
TGTGCCAGCAGCCAAGCGACTAGACGGGATAAGTTCTTC CASSQATRRDKFF 13 - - TRBJ2-1 TRBV3-1/TRBV3-2
TGTGCCAGCAGCTCCGGGGTGGGGGAGACCCAGTACTTC CASSSGVGETQYF 13 - - TRBJ2-5 TRBV11-3
TGTGCCAGCAGGCTTGGAGGTGGGCAGCTGGACACCGGGGAGCTGTTTTTT CASRLGGGQLDTGELFF 17 few - TRBJ2-2 TRBV5-4
TGTGCCAGCAAGCGGGAGGGGGGCACAGATACGCAGTATTTT CASKREGGTDTQYF 14 - TRBD2 TRBJ2-3 TRBV3-1/TRBV3-2
TGTGCCAGCAGCTTGGCCGACCCTCCGGAGGGCCGCGGATTATATCAGCCCCAGCATTTT CASSLADPPEGRGLYQPQHF 20 - - TRBJ1-5 TRBV5-4
TGTGCCAGTATCCGACGAGGCAGAACGAACACCGGGGAGCTGTTTTTT CASIRRGRTNTGELFF 16 - - TRBJ2-2 TRBV19
TGTGCCAGCAGAACAATTACGGACAGGGGGCGCGGAGGCAATCAGCCCCAGCATTTT CASRTITDRGRGGNQPQHF 19 - TRBD1 TRBJ1-5 TRBV7-3
TGTGCCAGCTCACCACGACAGGGCTTCACTAATGAAAAACTGTTTTTT CASSPRQGFTNEKLFF 16 - TRBD1 TRBJ1-4 TRBV18
TGTGCCAGCAGTTTCGTAGCGGGGACAGATACGCAGTATTTT CASSFVAGTDTQYF 14 - TRBD2 TRBJ2-3 TRBV28
TGTGCCAGCAGCTTAGTAGTCGCCGGGGAGCTGTTTTTT CASSLVVAGELFF 13 - - TRBJ2-2 TRBV7-2
TGTGCCAGCAGCGAAGGGACTACCCGCACAGATACGCAGTATTTT CASSEGTTRTDTQYF 15 - TRBD2 TRBJ2-3 TRBV2
TGTGCCAGCAGCTTAGCAATTGATCTCGGGGAGAGGTACGGCTACACCTTC CASSLAIDLGERYGYTF 17 - - TRBJ1-2 TRBV7-2
TGTGCCACCAGCAGAGATCAAGGACTAGCGGGACGGAGCTCCTACAATGAGCAGTTCTTC CATSRDQGLAGRSSYNEQFF 20 - TRBD2 TRBJ2-1 TRBV15
TGTGCCAGCAGCCAGACAGGGGGAACGAACACTGAAGCTTTCTTT CASSQTGGTNTEAFF 15 - TRBD1 TRBJ1-1 TRBV7-6
TGTGCCAGCTCACCTTTACCTAGCGGAGATAACAATGAGCAGTTCTTC CASSPLPSGDNNEQFF 16 once TRBD2 TRBJ2-1 TRBV18
TGTGCCAGCAACCACAACAATCAGCCCCAGCATTTT CASNHNNQPQHF 12 - - TRBJ1-5 TRBV6-5
TGTGCCAGCAGCTTAGAAGGTACAGGGAATAATTCACCCCTCCACTTT CASSLEGTGNNSPLHF 16 - - TRBJ1-6 TRBV7-9
TGTGCCAGCAGCTCCTTTCCGACAGGGATGAACACTGAAGCTTTCTTT CASSSFPTGMNTEAFF 16 - TRBD1 TRBJ1-1 TRBV7-2
TGTGCCAGCAGCTGGACCGGGACACCAAACTATGGCTACACCTTC CASSWTGTPNYGYTF 15 once - TRBJ1-2 TRBV13
TGCGCCAGCAGCTTGGCACAGGGGGCCTACGAGCAGTACTTC CASSLAQGAYEQYF 14 - TRBD1 TRBJ2-7 TRBV5-1
TGTGCCACCAGCAGAGGCCTTAGCGGGAGTGGGAACGAGCAGTACTTC CATSRGLSGSGNEQYF 16 - TRBD2 TRBJ2-7 TRBV15
TGTGCCAGCAGGTTAACGGACAGGGTGGTTTCGACCCAGTACTTC CASRLTDRVVSTQYF 15 - TRBD1 TRBJ2-5 TRBV28
TGCGCCAGCAGCCTTCGTGGACAGGGGGTTTTCGAGACCCAGTACTTC CASSLRGQGVFETQYF 16 once TRBD1 TRBJ2-5 TRBV5-1
TGTGCCAGTACCGGGGACACCCTCCTGGGGGAGCAGTACTTC CASTGDTLLGEQYF 14 - - TRBJ2-7 TRBV2
TGTGCCAGCAGCCGAAGACTAGTTAGGGATGAGCAGTTCTTC CASSRRLVRDEQFF 14 - - TRBJ2-1 TRBV13
TGTGCCAGCAGCTTGACCGTTGGGACAGACTTTAACTATGGCTACACCTTC CASSLTVGTDFNYGYTF 17 once TRBD1 TRBJ1-2 TRBV5-6